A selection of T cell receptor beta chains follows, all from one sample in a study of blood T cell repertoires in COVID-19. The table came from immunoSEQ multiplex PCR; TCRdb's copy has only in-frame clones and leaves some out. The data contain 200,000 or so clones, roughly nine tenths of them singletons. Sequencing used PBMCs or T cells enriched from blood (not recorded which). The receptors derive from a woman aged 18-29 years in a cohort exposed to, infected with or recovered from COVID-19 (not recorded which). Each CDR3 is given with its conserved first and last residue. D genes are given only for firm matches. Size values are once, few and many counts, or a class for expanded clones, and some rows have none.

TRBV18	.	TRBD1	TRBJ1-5	TGTGCCAGCTCAAAGGGACAGGCTAGCAATCAGCCCCAGCATTTT	CASSKGQASNQPQHF
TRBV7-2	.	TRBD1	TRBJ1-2	TGTGCCAGCAGCTTCCGGGGGGGACAGAAGGGCTATGGCTACACCTTC	CASSFRGGQKGYGYTF
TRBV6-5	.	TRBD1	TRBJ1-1	TGTGCCAGCAGTCTACAGGGGGCAAGGAGCACTGAAGCTTTCTTT	CASSLQGARSTEAFF
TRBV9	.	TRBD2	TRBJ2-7	TGTGCCAGCAGCGTAGGAGGGGTAGCGGGGGTCTACGAGCAGTACTTC	CASSVGGVAGVYEQYF
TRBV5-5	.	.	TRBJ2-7	TGTGCCAGCAGCTTCCCAGGGGTGGCCTCCGAGCAGTACTTC	CASSFPGVASEQYF
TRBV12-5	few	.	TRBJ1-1	TGTGCTAGTGGAAAACAGGAAGGAGGGAAGAACACTGAAGCTTTCTTT	CASGKQEGGKNTEAFF
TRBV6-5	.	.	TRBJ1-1	TGTGCCAGCATGGATCGGACAACGAACACTGAAGCTTTCTTT	CASMDRTTNTEAFF
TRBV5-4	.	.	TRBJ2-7	TGTGCCAGCAGCTTGAGTGCGTCTAGAGAGCAGTACTTC	CASSLSASREQYF
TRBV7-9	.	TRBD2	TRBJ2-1	TGTGCCAGCAGCCCCCGGACTAGCGGGACCCGAGCCTACAATGAGCAGTTCTTC	CASSPRTSGTRAYNEQFF
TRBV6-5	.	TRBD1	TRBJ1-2	TGTGCCAGCAGTCAAACAGGGGGGGTAGACTATGGCTACACCTTC	CASSQTGGVDYGYTF
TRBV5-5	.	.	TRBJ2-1	TGTGCCAGCAGCCTGGTCTCTCCCGGGACAACGATTTACAATGAGCAGTTCTTC	CASSLVSPGTTIYNEQFF
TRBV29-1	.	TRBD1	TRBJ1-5	TGCAGCGCCCAAGGACAGGCCAATCAGCCCCAGCATTTT	CSAQGQANQPQHF
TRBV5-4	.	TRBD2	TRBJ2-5	TGTGCCAGCAGCGCCCAGGGAGGGGTCCAAGAGACCCAGTACTTC	CASSAQGGVQETQYF
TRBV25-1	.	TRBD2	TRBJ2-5	TGTGCCAGCAGTGAACGGCGACTAGCGGGGTCCCAAGAGACCCAGTACTTC	CASSERRLAGSQETQYF
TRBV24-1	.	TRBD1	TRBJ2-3	TGTGCCACCAGTGAACCCACAGGGGCGCTAACCCGCATAGATACGCAGTATTTT	CATSEPTGALTRIDTQYF
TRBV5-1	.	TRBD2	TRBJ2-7	TGCGCCAGCAGCTTGGGGGTAGCGGGGGGCGAGCAGTACTTC	CASSLGVAGGEQYF
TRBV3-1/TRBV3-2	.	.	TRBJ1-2	TGTGCCAGCAGCCAACTCGCCGGTGGTGGCTACACCTTC	CASSQLAGGGYTF
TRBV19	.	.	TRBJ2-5	TGTGCCAGTAGCCTAGGGGTCCAAGAGACCCAGTACTTC	CASSLGVQETQYF
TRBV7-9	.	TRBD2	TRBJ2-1	TGTGCCAGCAGCTTAGGTCTAGCGGACTCCTACAATGAGCAGTTCTTC	CASSLGLADSYNEQFF
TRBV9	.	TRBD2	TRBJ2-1	TGTGCCAGCAGCGTGCGGGGCGGGAGGACTTCCTACAATGAGCAGTTCTTC	CASSVRGGRTSYNEQFF
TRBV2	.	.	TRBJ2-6	TGTGCCAGCAGTGAAGACAGGGCTGGGGCCAACGTCCTGACTTTC	CASSEDRAGANVLTF